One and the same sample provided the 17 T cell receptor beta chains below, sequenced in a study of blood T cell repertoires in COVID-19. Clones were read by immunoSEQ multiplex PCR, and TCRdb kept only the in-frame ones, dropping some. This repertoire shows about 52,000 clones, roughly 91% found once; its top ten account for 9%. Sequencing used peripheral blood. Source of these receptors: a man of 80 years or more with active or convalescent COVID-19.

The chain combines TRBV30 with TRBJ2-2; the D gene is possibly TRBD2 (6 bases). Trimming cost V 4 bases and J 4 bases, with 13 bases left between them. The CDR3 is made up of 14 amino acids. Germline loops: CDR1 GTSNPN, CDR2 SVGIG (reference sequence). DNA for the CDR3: TGTGCCTGGAATAGGAGGGGCAGCACCGGGGAGCTGTTTTTT. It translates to CAWNRRGSTGELFF.

The CDR3 here is CASSAGQSTDTQYF. In DNA, the CDR3 is TGCGCCAGCAGCGCAGGACAGAGCACAGATACGCAGTATTTT. V usage is TRBV5-1 and J usage is TRBJ2-3, with D tentatively TRBD1 (6 bases). The germline V and J ends were trimmed by 4 bases and 0 bases, with 9 bases remaining between them. The germline V gene has CDR1 SGHRS and CDR2 YFSETQ. The CDR3 has 14 residues.

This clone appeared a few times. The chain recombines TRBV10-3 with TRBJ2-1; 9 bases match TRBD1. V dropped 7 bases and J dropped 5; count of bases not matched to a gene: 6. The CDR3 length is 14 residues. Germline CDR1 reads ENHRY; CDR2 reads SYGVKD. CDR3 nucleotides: TGTGCCATCATGAGCACAGGGGGCAACAATGAGCAGTTCTTC. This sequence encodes CAIMSTGGNNEQFF.

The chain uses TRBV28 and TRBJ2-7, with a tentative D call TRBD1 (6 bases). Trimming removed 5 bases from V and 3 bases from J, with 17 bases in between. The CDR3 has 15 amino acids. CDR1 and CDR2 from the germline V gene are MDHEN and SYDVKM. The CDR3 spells CASSLQLDRNYEQYF. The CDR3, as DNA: TGTGCCAGCAGTCTCCAACTGGACAGAAACTACGAGCAGTACTTC.

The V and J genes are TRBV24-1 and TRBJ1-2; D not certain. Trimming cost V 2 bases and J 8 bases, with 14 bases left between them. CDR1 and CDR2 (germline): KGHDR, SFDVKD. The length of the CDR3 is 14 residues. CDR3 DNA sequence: TGTGCCACCAGTGATTCGTTTGGTGCAGGCGGCTACACCTTC. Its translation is CATSDSFGAGGYTF.

The CDR3 here is CASSSRTSGRSYEQYF. The CDR3 bases are TGTGCCAGCAGCTCCCGGACTAGCGGACGTTCCTACGAGCAGTACTTC. This rearrangement joins TRBV7-9 to TRBJ2-7; TRBD2 matches 10 bases. In germline, CDR1 is SEHNR, CDR2 FQNEAQ (reference sequence). The V and J ends lost 4 bases and 1 base, in that order; junction bases with no gene match: 7. This CDR3 spans 16 amino acids.

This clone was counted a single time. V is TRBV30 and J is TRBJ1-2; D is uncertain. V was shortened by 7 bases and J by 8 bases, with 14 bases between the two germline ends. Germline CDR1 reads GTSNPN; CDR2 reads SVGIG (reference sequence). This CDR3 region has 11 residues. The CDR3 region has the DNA TGTGCCTTGGAGTATGGATACGGCTACACCTTC. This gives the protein CALEYGYGYTF.

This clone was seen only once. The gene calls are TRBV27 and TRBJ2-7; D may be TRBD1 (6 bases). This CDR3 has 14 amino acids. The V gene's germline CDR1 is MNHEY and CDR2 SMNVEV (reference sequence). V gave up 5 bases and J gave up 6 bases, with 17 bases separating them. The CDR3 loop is CASSPLGQPLEQYF. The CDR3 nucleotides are TGTGCCAGCAGTCCGCTTGGACAGCCGCTCGAGCAGTACTTC.

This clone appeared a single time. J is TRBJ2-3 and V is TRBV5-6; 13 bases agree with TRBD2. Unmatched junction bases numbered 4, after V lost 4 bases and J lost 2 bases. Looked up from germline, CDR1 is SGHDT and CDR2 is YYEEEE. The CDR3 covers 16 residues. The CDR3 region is CASSVGLAGLTDTQYF. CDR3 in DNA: TGTGCCAGCAGCGTGGGACTAGCGGGACTCACAGATACGCAGTATTTT.

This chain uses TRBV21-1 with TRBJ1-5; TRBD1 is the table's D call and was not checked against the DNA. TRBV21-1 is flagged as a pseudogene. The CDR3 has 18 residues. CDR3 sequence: CASSNPRGDRGVNQPQHF. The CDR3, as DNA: TGTGCCAGCAGCAATCCAAGGGGGGACAGGGGCGTCAATCAGCCCCAGCATTTT.

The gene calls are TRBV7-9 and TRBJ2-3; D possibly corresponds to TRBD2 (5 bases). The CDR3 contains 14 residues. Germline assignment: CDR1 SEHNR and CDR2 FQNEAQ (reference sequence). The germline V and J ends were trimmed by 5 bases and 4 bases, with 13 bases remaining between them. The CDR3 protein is CASSPLGRADTQYF. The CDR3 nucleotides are TGTGCCAGCAGCCCACTAGGAAGGGCAGATACGCAGTATTTT.

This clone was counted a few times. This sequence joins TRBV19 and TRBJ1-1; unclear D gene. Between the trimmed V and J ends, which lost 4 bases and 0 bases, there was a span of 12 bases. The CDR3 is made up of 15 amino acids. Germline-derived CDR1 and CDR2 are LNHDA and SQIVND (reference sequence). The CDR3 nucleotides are TGTGCCAGTAGTAGCGGGAAGCGACTGAACACTGAAGCTTTCTTT. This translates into CASSSGKRLNTEAFF.

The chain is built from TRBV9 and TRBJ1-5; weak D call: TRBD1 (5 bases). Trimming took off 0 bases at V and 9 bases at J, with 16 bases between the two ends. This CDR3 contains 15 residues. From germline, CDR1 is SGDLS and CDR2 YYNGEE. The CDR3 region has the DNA TGTGCCAGCAGCGTAGCGGGGGGATTGGGTTCGCCCCAGCATTTT. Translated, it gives CASSVAGGLGSPQHF.

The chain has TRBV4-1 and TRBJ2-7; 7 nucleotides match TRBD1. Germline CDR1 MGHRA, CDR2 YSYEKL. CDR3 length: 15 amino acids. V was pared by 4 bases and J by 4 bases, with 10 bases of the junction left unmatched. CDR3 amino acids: CASSLNRGFSYEQYF. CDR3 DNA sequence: TGCGCCAGCAGCCTCAACAGGGGTTTCAGTTACGAGCAGTACTTC.

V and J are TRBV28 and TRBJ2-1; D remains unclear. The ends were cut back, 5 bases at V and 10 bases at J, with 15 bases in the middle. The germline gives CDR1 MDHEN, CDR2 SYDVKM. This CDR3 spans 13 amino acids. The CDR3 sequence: CASSPPVEEEQFF. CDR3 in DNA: TGTGCCAGCAGTCCCCCGGTTGAAGAGGAGCAGTTCTTC. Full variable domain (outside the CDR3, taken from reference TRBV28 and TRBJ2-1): DVKVTQSSRYLVKRTGEKVFLECVQDMDHENMFWYRQDPGLGLRLIYFSYDVKMKEKGDIPEGYSVSREKKERFSLILESASTNQTSMYLCASSPPVEEEQFFGPGTRLTVL.

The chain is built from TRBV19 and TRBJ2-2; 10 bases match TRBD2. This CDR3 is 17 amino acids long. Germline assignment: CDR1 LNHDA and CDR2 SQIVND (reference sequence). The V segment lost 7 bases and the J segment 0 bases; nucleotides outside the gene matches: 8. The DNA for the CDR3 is TGTGCCAGTATCCTAGCGGGGGACCCCGCGAACACCGGGGAGCTGTTTTTT. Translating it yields CASILAGDPANTGELFF. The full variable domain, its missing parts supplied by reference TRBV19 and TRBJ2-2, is DGGITQSPKYLFRKEGQNVTLSCEQNLNHDAMYWYRQDPGQGLRLIYYSQIVNDFQKGDIAEGYSVSREKKESFPLTVTSAQKNPTAFYLCASILAGDPANTGELFFGEGSRLTVL.

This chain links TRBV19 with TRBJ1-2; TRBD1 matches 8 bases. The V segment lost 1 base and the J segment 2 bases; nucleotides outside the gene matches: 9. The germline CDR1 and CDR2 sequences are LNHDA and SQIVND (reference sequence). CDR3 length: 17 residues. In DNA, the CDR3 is TGTGCCAGTAGTATAGGGACAGGGATTCTATGGAACTATGGCTACACCTTC. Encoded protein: CASSIGTGILWNYGYTF.